Each of the 32 T cell receptor beta chains below was sequenced from the same sample in a study of T cell responses to AZD1222 COVID-19 vaccine. The table came from immunoSEQ multiplex PCR; TCRdb's copy has only in-frame clones and leaves some out. The sample contains tens of thousands of clones, 85% to 95% of which appear only once. The sample here was peripheral blood, taken on day 0 of AZD1222 vaccination. These receptors were collected from an adult in good health.

This sequence joins TRBV7-3 and TRBJ1-1; D ambiguous. Trimming took off 3 bases at V and 4 bases at J, with 9 bases between the two ends. CDR1 and CDR2 (germline): SGHTA, FQGTGA. The CDR3 totals 13 residues. CDR3 in amino acids: CASSFSEGTEAFF. Here the CDR3 DNA reads TGTGCCAGCAGCTTCTCCGAGGGCACTGAAGCTTTCTTT.

The chain has TRBV6-1 and TRBJ2-7; 7 positions match TRBD1. Trimming removed 3 bases from V and 4 bases from J; junction bases left unmatched: 9. The germline V gene encodes CDR1 MNHNS and CDR2 SASEGT. This CDR3 comprises 15 residues. In DNA, the CDR3 is TGTGCCAGCAGTGACCTTCCCGGACAGGAGTACGAGCAGTACTTC. The encoded protein is CASSDLPGQEYEQYF.

The CDR3 region has the DNA TGTGCCAGCAGCCCCAATGCGGGGCAGGGGAAAGACTATGGCTACACCTTC. Amino acids: CASSPNAGQGKDYGYTF. The chain has TRBV7-9 and TRBJ1-2; perhaps TRBD1 as D (6 bases). There are 17 residues in the CDR3. Trimming took 5 bases from V and 3 from J, leaving 22 bases between them. From germline, CDR1 is SEHNR and CDR2 FQNEAQ (reference sequence).

The V call is TRBV7-2, the J call TRBJ2-3, with a possible D match to TRBD2 (7 bases). Germline CDR1 SGHTA, CDR2 FQGNSA. Trimming stripped 3 bases from V and 2 bases from J, with 15 bases between. The CDR3 sequence is 16 residues long. In DNA form, the CDR3 reads TGTGCCAGCAGCTTCTTCCGCGGGGGCAACACAGATACGCAGTATTTT. This gives the protein CASSFFRGGNTDTQYF.

The gene calls are TRBV18 and TRBJ2-5, with unresolved D. The length of the CDR3 is 13 residues. Between the trimmed V and J ends, which lost 3 bases and 2 bases, there was a span of 7 bases. CDR1 and CDR2 from the germline V gene are KGHSH and LQKENI. The DNA of the CDR3 is TGTGCCAGCTCACCGAGGCTGCAAGAGACCCAGTACTTC. Translation: CASSPRLQETQYF.

A word on this clone: The junction departs from germline at one end; a sequencing error may be responsible. J is TRBJ2-3 and V is TRBV7-7; 9 bases are shared with TRBD2. Germline assignment: CDR1 SSHAT and CDR2 FNYEAQ (reference sequence). The CDR3 length is 15 residues. CDR3 region: CASSRGLAPPDTQYF. The CDR3 DNA is TGTGCTAGCAGCCGGGGACTAGCACCCCCAGATACGCAGTATTTT.

The J gene is TRBJ2-1, the V gene TRBV7-2; 10 nucleotides agree with TRBD2. Germline V gene lookup returns CDR1 SGHTA and CDR2 FQGNSA. This CDR3 is built from 17 residues. V lost 1 base, J lost 4 bases, and 7 bases stayed unmatched. CDR3 in amino acids: CASSLVGSGGPYNEQFF. DNA for the CDR3: TGTGCCAGCAGCTTAGTCGGTAGCGGGGGGCCATACAATGAGCAGTTCTTC.

This chain uses TRBV11-3 with TRBJ2-7, with 9 bases lining up with TRBD1. CDR3 length: 13 amino acids. Trimming removed 4 bases from V and 6 bases from J; junction bases left unmatched: 4. CDR1 and CDR2 (germline): SGHNT, YENEEA. CDR3 nucleotides: TGTGCCAGCAGCTCGGACAGGGGTCGCGAGCAGTACTTC. It yields the protein CASSSDRGREQYF.

This rearrangement joins TRBV16 to TRBJ1-1, with a weak D call TRBD1 (5 bases). CDR3 length: 12 residues. From germline, CDR1 is KGHSY and CDR2 FQNENV. V was clipped by 4 bases and J by 11 bases, with 14 bases between them. The CDR3 DNA reads as TGTGCCAGCAGCCCCCATCCCTGGGGGGCTTTCTTT. This gives the protein CASSPHPWGAFF.

V gene TRBV5-4 combines with J gene TRBJ2-5, with D unresolved. The CDR3 is 14 amino acids. Germline V gene lookup returns CDR1 SGHNT and CDR2 YYREEE (reference sequence). V was pared by 1 base and J by 2 bases, with 9 bases between. In nucleotides, the CDR3 is TGTGCCAGCAGCTTGAGGTCGTGGCAAGAGACCCAGTACTTC. Encoded protein: CASSLRSWQETQYF.

The rearrangement links TRBV5-1 to TRBJ1-1, with D possibly TRBD1 on 5 matching bases. This CDR3 has 15 amino acids. Germline V gene sequence: CDR1 SGHRS, CDR2 YFSETQ. Trimming left V 4 bases short and J 5 bases short, with 18 bases between. CDR3 nucleotides: TGCGCCAGCAGCAAGGACCGACAGCTGGGGACTGAAGCTTTCTTT. The encoded protein is CASSKDRQLGTEAFF.

The CDR3 reads CASTYLQRTNTEAFF. DNA for the CDR3: TGTGCCAGTACTTATTTACAGAGAACGAACACTGAAGCTTTCTTT. The chain combines TRBV19 with TRBJ1-1; D unresolved. The CDR3 consists of 15 residues. The V gene lost 7 bases and the J gene lost 1 base, with 16 bases spanning the gap. Germline V gene sequence: CDR1 LNHDA, CDR2 SQIVND (reference sequence).

This chain links TRBV4-1 with TRBJ2-2, with 12 bases identical to TRBD2. Germline values: CDR1 MGHRA, CDR2 YSYEKL. J gave up 5 bases and V 4 bases, and 5 bases lay outside the gene matches. The CDR3 totals 16 residues. Written as DNA, the CDR3 is TGCGCCAGCAGCCTACCTAGCGGGGGGGCGACCGGGGAGCTGTTTTTT. Amino acids: CASSLPSGGATGELFF.

The rearrangement joins TRBV7-9 to TRBJ1-3; 8 nucleotides line up with TRBD1. The CDR3 extends over 14 amino acids. V gave up 2 bases and J gave up 8 bases; unmatched junction bases: 5. Germline V gene sequence: CDR1 SEHNR, CDR2 FQNEAQ (reference sequence). In DNA, the CDR3 is TGTGCCAGCAGCTTATCTACAGGGGGAGACACCATATATTTT. Translated: CASSLSTGGDTIYF.

The chain couples TRBV21-1 to TRBJ1-1; the table's D call of TRBD1 was not tested on the DNA. TRBV21-1 is labeled a pseudogene. The CDR3 consists of 18 residues. The CDR3 nucleotides are TGTGCCAGCAGCAGGGACAGGGAGGAGGACGGGGTGTCTACTGAAGCTTTCTTT. Translation gives CASSRDREEDGVSTEAFF.

The V gene is TRBV27, the J gene TRBJ1-5; D is possibly TRBD1 (6 bases). This CDR3 spans 11 amino acids. Per the germline V gene, CDR1 is MNHEY and CDR2 is SMNVEV (reference sequence). The germline V and J ends were trimmed by 11 bases and 7 bases, with 12 bases remaining between them. The CDR3 DNA reads TGTGCCTCAGGGGTCCGGCAGCCCCAGCATTTT. Translation: CASGVRQPQHF.

V and J are TRBV4-1 and TRBJ2-1, with D perhaps being TRBD1 or TRBD2 (5 bases each). V lost 0 bases to trimming and J lost 5 bases, with 14 bases between them. The CDR3 is 16 residues long. From germline, CDR1 is MGHRA and CDR2 YSYEKL. The CDR3 DNA sequence: TGCGCCAGCAGCCAAGAGGAAGGGACGGGGCACAATGAGCAGTTCTTC. Its protein is CASSQEEGTGHNEQFF.

The V gene is TRBV15, the J gene TRBJ1-5; TRBD1 matches at 7 bases. Unmatched junction bases numbered 14, after V lost 2 bases and J lost 4 bases. The germline gives CDR1 LNHNV, CDR2 YYDKDF (reference sequence). There are 18 residues in the CDR3. CDR3 DNA: TGTGCCACCAGCAGACAACCCTCCGGGACAGTGGTGAATCAGCCCCAGCATTTT. Translated, it gives CATSRQPSGTVVNQPQHF.

The chain has TRBV28 and TRBJ1-2; no clear D. Between the trimmed V and J ends, which lost 7 bases and 3 bases, there was a span of 15 bases. Germline V gives CDR1 MDHEN, CDR2 SYDVKM. This CDR3 contains 14 residues. CDR3 in DNA: TGTGCCAGCATAGAGTCGGGGATGGACTATGGCTACACCTTC. Residues: CASIESGMDYGYTF.

The chain uses TRBV5-4 and TRBJ2-1; TRBD1 matches 9 bases. The germline V gene has CDR1 SGHNT and CDR2 YYREEE (reference sequence). The CDR3 is made up of 14 amino acids. The junction had 3 bases not matched to a gene; V was cut back by 4 bases and J by 4 bases. CDR3 residues: CASSAGQGYNEQFF. As DNA, the CDR3 is TGTGCCAGCAGCGCGGGACAGGGATACAATGAGCAGTTCTTC.

This clone was detected once. The chain employs TRBV19 and TRBJ1-5, with 8 bases identical to TRBD1. CDR1 and CDR2 (germline): LNHDA, SQIVND (reference sequence). V shed 9 bases and J 2 bases; nucleotides not matched to a gene: 6. The CDR3 totals 14 residues. CDR3 bases: TGTGCCAGCTTCGGACAGGGAGGCAATCAGCCCCAGCATTTT. Its translation: CASFGQGGNQPQHF.

V is TRBV27 and J is TRBJ2-7, with D perhaps TRBD1 (6 bases). This CDR3 region has 14 residues. The V and J ends lost 10 bases and 0 bases respectively, with 16 bases between them. Per germline, CDR1 MNHEY and CDR2 SMNVEV (reference sequence). The CDR3 DNA reads TGTGCCACCCACCGTACAGGGAGCTCCTACGAGCAGTACTTC. Its translation is CATHRTGSSYEQYF.

The chain joins TRBV6-4 to TRBJ1-1, with D possibly being TRBD1 (6 bases). Germline assignment: CDR1 MRHNA and CDR2 SNTAGT. The CDR3 runs 16 residues. The V end was cut by 2 bases, the J end by 4 bases, with 17 bases between. The CDR3 coding sequence is TGTGCCAGCAGTGACCGGGCAGGGGCGGGAGCCACTGAAGCTTTCTTT. Translated, it gives CASSDRAGAGATEAFF.

The chain combines TRBV19 with TRBJ2-5; 9 bases match TRBD2. The V gene's germline CDR1 is LNHDA and CDR2 SQIVND (reference sequence). The CDR3 spans 13 residues. V dropped 8 bases and J dropped 5; count of bases not matched to a gene: 6. The chain's CDR3 is CASSAGGRETQYF. CDR3 nucleotides: TGTGCCAGTTCTGCGGGGGGGAGGGAGACCCAGTACTTC.

J is TRBJ1-5 and V is TRBV2, with D tentatively TRBD1 (5 bases). This CDR3 spans 15 amino acids. Germline V gives CDR1 SNHLY, CDR2 FYNNEI. The V end lost 6 bases, the J end lost 6 bases, and 18 bases lay between the germline ends. CDR3: CASSVDGAGSQPQHF. The CDR3 nucleotides are TGTGCCAGCAGCGTAGATGGGGCAGGGAGTCAGCCCCAGCATTTT.

This chain links TRBV7-2 with TRBJ1-3; possible D gene TRBD1, 5 bases. Germline values: CDR1 SGHTA, CDR2 FQGNSA. With 1 base removed from V and 0 bases from J, the gap between germline ends came to 16 bases. CDR3 length: 18 amino acids. This CDR3 is CASSLDGGGANSGNTIYF. The CDR3 nucleotides are TGTGCCAGCAGCTTAGACGGCGGAGGGGCTAACTCTGGAAACACCATATATTTT.

The chain recombines TRBV19 with TRBJ1-3; D gene unclear. Germline V gene data show CDR1 as LNHDA and CDR2 as SQIVND (reference sequence). V dropped 8 bases and J dropped 1 base, with 12 bases sitting between them. CDR3 size: 14 residues. CDR3 region: CASAITGSGNTIYF. CDR3 bases: TGTGCCAGTGCCATAACGGGGTCTGGAAACACCATATATTTT.

The chain is built from TRBV3-1 (or the pseudogene TRBV3-2) and TRBJ2-2; 8 positions agree with TRBD1. Germline loops: CDR1 LGHDT, CDR2 YNNKEL (reference sequence). The CDR3 contains 15 residues. Trimming removed 4 bases from V and 3 bases from J; junction bases left unmatched: 4. DNA for the CDR3: TGTGCCAGCAGCCCCCACAGGGGGTACACCGGGGAGCTGTTTTTT. Its protein product is CASSPHRGYTGELFF.

The chain is built from TRBV19 and TRBJ1-4, with 11 nucleotides matching TRBD1. V shed 6 bases and J 5 bases; nucleotides not matched to a gene: 5. Germline V lookup: CDR1 LNHDA, CDR2 SQIVND (reference sequence). This CDR3 has 15 residues. The CDR3 DNA reads TGTGCCAGTAGATTCGGGACAGGGGGGAATGAAAAACTGTTTTTT. Translated, it gives CASRFGTGGNEKLFF.

The CDR3 DNA follows: TGCGCCAGCAGCCACACTAGCGGGGGTTACAATGAGCAGTTCTTC. It is translated as CASSHTSGGYNEQFF. The chain carries TRBV4-1 and TRBJ2-1, with TRBD2 matching over 11 bases. In germline, CDR1 is MGHRA, CDR2 YSYEKL. The V and J ends lost 3 bases and 4 bases, in that order; junction bases with no gene match: 2. The CDR3 is made up of 15 amino acids.

V and J are TRBV6-6 and TRBJ1-1; 9 bases fit TRBD1. The junction had 7 bases not matched to a gene; V was cut back by 4 bases and J by 4 bases. The CDR3 contains 15 residues. Germline V lookup: CDR1 MNHNY, CDR2 SVGAGI (reference sequence). The CDR3 region is CASSWGGQGGTEAFF. The CDR3 DNA reads as TGTGCCAGCAGTTGGGGGGGACAGGGTGGCACTGAAGCTTTCTTT.

The chain is built from TRBV27 and TRBJ2-3; possible D gene TRBD2, 5 bases. The length of the CDR3 is 14 residues. V dropped 5 bases and J dropped 0 bases, with 9 bases sitting between them. In germline, CDR1 is MNHEY, CDR2 SMNVEV (reference sequence). CDR3 in amino acids: CASSPRGSTDTQYF. The CDR3 DNA sequence: TGTGCCAGCAGTCCTCGGGGAAGCACAGATACGCAGTATTTT.